This record looks at one TCR beta chain sequence and its context. This CDR3 is 15 amino acids long. Germline values: CDR1 SEHNR, CDR2 FQNEAQ (reference sequence). V lost 6 bases to trimming and J lost 5 bases; unmatched junction nucleotides: 11. These data come from a study of blood T cell repertoires in COVID-19. Whole-study context: There were acute and convalescent COVID-19 samples, and they came from the United States, Italy and Spain. Sources were T cells, B-cell-depleted T cells, or PBMCs; the material itself was cDNA or gDNA.

Sequencing used immunoSEQ multiplex PCR; TCRdb keeps in-frame clones, though not all of them. The sample records under 300,000 clones, roughly 87% being singletons. The chain carries TRBV7-9 and TRBJ2-7, with TRBD2 matching 9 bases. Sequencing used peripheral blood. This clonotype originated in a woman aged 25-40 years with acute or convalescent COVID-19. The chain's CDR3 is CASSRSGSYSDEQYF. The CDR3 DNA sequence: TGTGCCAGCAGTCGTAGCGGGAGTTACTCGGACGAGCAGTACTTC.